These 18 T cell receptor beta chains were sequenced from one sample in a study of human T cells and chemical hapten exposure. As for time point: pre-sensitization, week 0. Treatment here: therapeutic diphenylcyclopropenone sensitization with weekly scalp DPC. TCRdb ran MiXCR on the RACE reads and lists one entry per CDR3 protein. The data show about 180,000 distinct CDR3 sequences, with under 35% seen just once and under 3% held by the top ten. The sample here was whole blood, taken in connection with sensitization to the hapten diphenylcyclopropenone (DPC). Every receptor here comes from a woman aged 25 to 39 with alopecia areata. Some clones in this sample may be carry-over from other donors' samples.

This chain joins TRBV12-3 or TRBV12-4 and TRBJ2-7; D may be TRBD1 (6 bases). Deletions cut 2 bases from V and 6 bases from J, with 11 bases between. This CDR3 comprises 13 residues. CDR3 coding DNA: TGTGCCAGCAGTTTAAACAGGGACGGCGAGCAGTACTTC. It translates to CASSLNRDGEQYF.

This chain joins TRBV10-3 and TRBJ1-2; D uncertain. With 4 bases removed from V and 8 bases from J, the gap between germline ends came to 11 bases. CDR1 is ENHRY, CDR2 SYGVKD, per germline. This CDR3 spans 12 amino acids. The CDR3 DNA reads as TGTGCCATCAGTGCATCGAGTGAGGGCTACACCTTC. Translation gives CAISASSEGYTF.

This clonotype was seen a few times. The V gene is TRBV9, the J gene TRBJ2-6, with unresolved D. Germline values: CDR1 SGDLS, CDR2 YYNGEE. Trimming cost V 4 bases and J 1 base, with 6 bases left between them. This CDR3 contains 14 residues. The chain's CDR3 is CASSTRSGANVLTF. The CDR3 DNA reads TGTGCCAGCAGCACCCGTTCTGGGGCCAACGTCCTGACTTTC.

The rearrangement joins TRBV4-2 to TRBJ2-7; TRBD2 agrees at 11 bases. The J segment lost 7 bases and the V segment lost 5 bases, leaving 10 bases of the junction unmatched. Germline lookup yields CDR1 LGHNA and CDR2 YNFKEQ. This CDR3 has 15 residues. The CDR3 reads CASSSPSGGTEEQYF. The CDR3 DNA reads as TGTGCCAGCAGCAGCCCTAGCGGGGGGACGGAGGAGCAGTACTTC.

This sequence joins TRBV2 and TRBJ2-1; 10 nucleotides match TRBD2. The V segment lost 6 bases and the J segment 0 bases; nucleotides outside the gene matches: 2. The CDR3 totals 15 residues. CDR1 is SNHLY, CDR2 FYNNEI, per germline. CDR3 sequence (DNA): TGTGCCAGCAGCGGACTAGCGGCCTCCTACAATGAGCAGTTCTTC. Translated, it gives CASSGLAASYNEQFF.

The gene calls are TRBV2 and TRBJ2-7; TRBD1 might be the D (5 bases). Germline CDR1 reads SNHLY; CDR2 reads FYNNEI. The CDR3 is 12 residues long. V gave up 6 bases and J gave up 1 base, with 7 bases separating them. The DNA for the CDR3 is TGTGCCAGCAGACAGGAGTCCTACGAGCAGTACTTC. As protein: CASRQESYEQYF.

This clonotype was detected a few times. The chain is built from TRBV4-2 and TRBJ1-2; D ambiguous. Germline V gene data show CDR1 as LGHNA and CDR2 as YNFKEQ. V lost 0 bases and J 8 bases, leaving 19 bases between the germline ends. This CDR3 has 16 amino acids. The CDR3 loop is CASSQDWQSGRRGYTF. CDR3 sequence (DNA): TGTGCCAGCAGCCAAGATTGGCAGTCGGGAAGAAGGGGCTACACCTTC.

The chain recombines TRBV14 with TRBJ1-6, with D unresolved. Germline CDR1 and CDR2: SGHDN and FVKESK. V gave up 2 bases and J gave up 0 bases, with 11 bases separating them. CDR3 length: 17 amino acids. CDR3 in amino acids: CASSQIRQSSYNSPLHF. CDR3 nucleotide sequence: TGTGCCAGCAGCCAAATTCGGCAGAGCTCCTATAATTCACCCCTCCACTTT.

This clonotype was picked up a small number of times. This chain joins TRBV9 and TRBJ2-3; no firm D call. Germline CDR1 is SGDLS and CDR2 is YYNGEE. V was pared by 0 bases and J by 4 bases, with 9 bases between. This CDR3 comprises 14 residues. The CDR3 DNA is TGTGCCAGCAGCGTAGAAGTCCGGGCAGATACGCAGTATTTT. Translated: CASSVEVRADTQYF.

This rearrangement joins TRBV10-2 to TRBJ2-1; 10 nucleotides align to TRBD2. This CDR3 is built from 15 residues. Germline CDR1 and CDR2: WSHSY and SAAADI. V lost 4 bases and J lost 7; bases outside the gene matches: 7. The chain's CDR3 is CASSGQAGGRNEQFF. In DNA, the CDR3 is TGCGCCAGCAGTGGTCAAGCGGGAGGGCGAAATGAGCAGTTCTTC.

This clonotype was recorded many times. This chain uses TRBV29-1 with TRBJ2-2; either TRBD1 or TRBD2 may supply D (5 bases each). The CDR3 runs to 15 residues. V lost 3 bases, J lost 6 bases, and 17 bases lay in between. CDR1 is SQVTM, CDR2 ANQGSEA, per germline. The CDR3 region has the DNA TGCAGCGTTGAGGACCCAACCGGGACGCCCGGGGAGCTGTTTTTT. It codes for CSVEDPTGTPGELFF.

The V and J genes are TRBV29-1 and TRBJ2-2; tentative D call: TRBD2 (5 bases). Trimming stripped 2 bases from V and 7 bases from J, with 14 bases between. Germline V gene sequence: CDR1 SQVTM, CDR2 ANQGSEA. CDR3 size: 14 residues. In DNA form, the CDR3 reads TGCAGCGTTGAAAGGCCGGGAACGGGCGGGGAGCTGTTTTTT. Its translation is CSVERPGTGGELFF.

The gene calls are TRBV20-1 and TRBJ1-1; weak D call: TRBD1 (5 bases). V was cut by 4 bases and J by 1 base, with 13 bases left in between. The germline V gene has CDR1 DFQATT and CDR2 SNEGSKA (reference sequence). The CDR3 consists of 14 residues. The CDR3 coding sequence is TGCAGTGCTACCCCTACGGGGCCGAACACTGAAGCTTTCTTT. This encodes CSATPTGPNTEAFF.

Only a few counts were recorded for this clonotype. CDR3 amino acids: CSVGDRANYGYTF. The CDR3, as DNA: TGCAGCGTTGGGGACAGAGCTAACTATGGCTACACCTTC. V usage is TRBV29-1 and J usage is TRBJ1-2; TRBD1 aligns across 7 bases. This CDR3 region has 13 residues. Trimming removed 4 bases from V and 0 bases from J; junction bases left unmatched: 2. In germline, CDR1 is SQVTM, CDR2 ANQGSEA.

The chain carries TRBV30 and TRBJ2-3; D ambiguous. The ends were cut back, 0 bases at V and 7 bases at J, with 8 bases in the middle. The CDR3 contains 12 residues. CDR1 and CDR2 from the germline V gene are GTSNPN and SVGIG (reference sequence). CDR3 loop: CAWSVSLNTQYF. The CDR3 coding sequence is TGTGCCTGGAGTGTAAGCCTTAATACGCAGTATTTT.

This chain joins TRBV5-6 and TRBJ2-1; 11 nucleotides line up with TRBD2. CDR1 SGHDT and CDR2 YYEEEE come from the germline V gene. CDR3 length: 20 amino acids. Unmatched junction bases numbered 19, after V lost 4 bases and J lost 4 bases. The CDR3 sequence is CASSPTQSSGRTLDYNEQFF. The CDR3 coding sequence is TGTGCCAGCAGCCCCACCCAATCTAGCGGGAGGACTCTCGATTACAATGAGCAGTTCTTC.

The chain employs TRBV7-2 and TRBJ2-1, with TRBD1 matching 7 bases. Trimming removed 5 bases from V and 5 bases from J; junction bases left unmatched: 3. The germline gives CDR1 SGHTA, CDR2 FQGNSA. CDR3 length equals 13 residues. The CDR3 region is CASSIRGNNEQFF. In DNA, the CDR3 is TGTGCCAGCAGCATCAGGGGGAACAATGAGCAGTTCTTC.

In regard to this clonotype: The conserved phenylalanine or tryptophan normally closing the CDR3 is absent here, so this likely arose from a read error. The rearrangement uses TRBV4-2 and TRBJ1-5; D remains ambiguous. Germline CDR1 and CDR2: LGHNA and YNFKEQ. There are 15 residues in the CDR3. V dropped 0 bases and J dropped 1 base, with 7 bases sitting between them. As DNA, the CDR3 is TGTGCCAGCAGCCAAGAGCAAGGGAGCAATCAGCCCCAGCATTCT. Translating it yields CASSQEQGSNQPQHS.